This T cell receptor (beta chain) comes out of a study of T cell changes during pregnancy in multiple sclerosis. Sequenced by immunoSEQ multiplex PCR; TCRdb stores in-frame clones only, minus some. In the table there are fewer than 140,000 clones, about 89% of which are singletons. This CDR3 comprises 14 residues. J lost 5 bases, V lost 11 bases, and 14 bases had no gene match. Per germline, CDR1 WSHSY and CDR2 SAAADI. This clone was recorded once. The sequencing here drew on peripheral blood, taken before pregnancy. This chain links TRBV10-2 with TRBJ2-7; 8 positions agree with TRBD2. The clonotype was recovered from a female donor with multiple sclerosis, enrolled in a pregnancy study. The CDR3 reads CAVIAGGRSHEQYF. The CDR3 DNA is TGCGCCGTCATTGCGGGGGGCCGGTCCCACGAGCAGTACTTC.